These T cell receptor beta chains were read from a single sample in a study of cytomegalovirus exposure and HLA in healthy donors. Sequencing used immunoSEQ multiplex PCR; TCRdb keeps in-frame clones, though not all of them. The profile shows approximately 150,000 clones, about 79% of them singletons. Sequencing was done on a sample of PBMCs. All receptors derive from a male donor in good health and CMV-seronegative. Both conserved end residues are part of each CDR3. The D gene is left open where the match is weak. Not every row has a clone size; where given, it reads once, few, many or a size class.

D gene: -; J gene: TRBJ1-2; clone size: -; V gene: TRBV6-5; CDR3 DNA: TGTGCCAGCAGCCCCGAGGCCGCCCGAGGCTACACCTTC; CDR3 protein: CASSPEAARGYTF
D gene: TRBD2; J gene: TRBJ2-7; clone size: -; V gene: TRBV14; CDR3 DNA: TGTGCCAGCAGCCCATTAAGCGGGGGGAGCTCCTACGAGCAGTACTTC; CDR3 protein: CASSPLSGGSSYEQYF
D gene: -; J gene: TRBJ2-7; clone size: -; V gene: TRBV19; CDR3 DNA: TGTGCCAGTAGCATCCCACAGACTAGCGAGCAGTACTTC; CDR3 protein: CASSIPQTSEQYF
D gene: -; J gene: TRBJ2-3; clone size: few; V gene: TRBV11-2; CDR3 DNA: TGTGCCAGCAGCTTATCAGGCTTTACGCAGTATTTT; CDR3 protein: CASSLSGFTQYF
D gene: TRBD1; J gene: TRBJ2-5; clone size: -; V gene: TRBV10-3; CDR3 DNA: TGTGCCATCAGTGGACCGCCCGGGACAGAAGAGACCCAGTACTTC; CDR3 protein: CAISGPPGTEETQYF
D gene: -; J gene: TRBJ2-3; clone size: -; V gene: TRBV19; CDR3 DNA: TGTGCCAGTAGTATGACTAGTATTTCAGATACGCAGTATTTT; CDR3 protein: CASSMTSISDTQYF
D gene: -; J gene: TRBJ2-1; clone size: few; V gene: TRBV15; CDR3 DNA: TGTGCCACCAGCAGAGATCGGGAGTCAAATGAGCAGTTCTTC; CDR3 protein: CATSRDRESNEQFF
D gene: -; J gene: TRBJ2-2; clone size: few; V gene: TRBV6-5; CDR3 DNA: TGTGCCAGCAGTGGGGCTCGTCGGCCCACCGGGGAGCTGTTTTTT; CDR3 protein: CASSGARRPTGELFF
D gene: TRBD2; J gene: TRBJ2-7; clone size: -; V gene: TRBV19; CDR3 DNA: TGTGCCAGTACCCTTCAGGGAGGGGACTACGAGCAGTACTTC; CDR3 protein: CASTLQGGDYEQYF
D gene: -; J gene: TRBJ2-3; clone size: -; V gene: TRBV4-1; CDR3 DNA: TGCGCCAGCAGCCTAGAAACGGGCACAGATACGCAGTATTTT; CDR3 protein: CASSLETGTDTQYF
D gene: -; J gene: TRBJ2-7; clone size: once; V gene: TRBV7-2; CDR3 DNA: TGTGCCAGCAGCTTAAGAGGCTGGGAGCAGTACTTC; CDR3 protein: CASSLRGWEQYF
D gene: -; J gene: TRBJ1-2; clone size: -; V gene: TRBV19; CDR3 DNA: TGTGCCACCAAGGGGTATGGCTACACCTTC; CDR3 protein: CATKGYGYTF
D gene: TRBD2; J gene: TRBJ2-7; clone size: -; V gene: TRBV7-2; CDR3 DNA: TGTGCCAGCAGCTTAGGGACCAGCGGGAGGAACGAGCAGTACTTC; CDR3 protein: CASSLGTSGRNEQYF
D gene: TRBD2; J gene: TRBJ2-1; clone size: few; V gene: TRBV7-2; CDR3 DNA: TGTGCCAGCAGCTTATACCTAGCGGGCCCATACAATGAGCAGTTCTTC; CDR3 protein: CASSLYLAGPYNEQFF
D gene: -; J gene: TRBJ2-7; clone size: -; V gene: TRBV28; CDR3 DNA: TGTGCCAGCAGTTTCAACTACGAGCAGTACTTC; CDR3 protein: CASSFNYEQYF
D gene: -; J gene: TRBJ2-7; clone size: -; V gene: TRBV19; CDR3 DNA: TGTGCCAGTAGTCCAGGACTGAACGAGCAGTACTTC; CDR3 protein: CASSPGLNEQYF
D gene: -; J gene: TRBJ2-1; clone size: once; V gene: TRBV7-9; CDR3 DNA: TGTGCCAGCAGCTTGGTCGCGGCTAATGAGCAGTTCTTC; CDR3 protein: CASSLVAANEQFF
D gene: -; J gene: TRBJ2-2; clone size: few; V gene: TRBV29-1; CDR3 DNA: TGCAGCGTGTTAAAGAGCCCCGGGGAGCTGTTTTTT; CDR3 protein: CSVLKSPGELFF
D gene: TRBD2; J gene: TRBJ2-5; clone size: -; V gene: TRBV30; CDR3 DNA: TGTGCCTGGAGTGTACTGTCGGCGGGAGGGTTAGAGACCCAGTACTTC; CDR3 protein: CAWSVLSAGGLETQYF
D gene: -; J gene: TRBJ1-2; clone size: -; V gene: TRBV5-1; CDR3 DNA: TGCGCCAGCAGCTTGGGACAGGAGTCCTTAGGCTACACCTTC; CDR3 protein: CASSLGQESLGYTF
D gene: -; J gene: TRBJ2-7; clone size: once; V gene: TRBV27; CDR3 DNA: TGTGCCAGCAGTGGGCGGGGCCTCTACGAGCAGTACTTC; CDR3 protein: CASSGRGLYEQYF
D gene: TRBD2; J gene: TRBJ2-6; clone size: -; V gene: TRBV7-3; CDR3 DNA: TGTGCCAGCAGCCGAGACAGTAGCGGGAGGATTGGGGCCAACGTCCTGACTTTC; CDR3 protein: CASSRDSSGRIGANVLTF
D gene: -; J gene: TRBJ2-6; clone size: -; V gene: TRBV12-1; CDR3 DNA: TGTGCCAGCAGCCTTACCGGGACAGGGGCTCTCTCTGGGGCCAACGTCCTGACTTTC; CDR3 protein: CASSLTGTGALSGANVLTF
D gene: -; J gene: TRBJ2-5; clone size: -; V gene: TRBV13; CDR3 DNA: TGTGCCAGCAGCTTAATACAGGCAGGGTTCGAGACCCAGTACTTC; CDR3 protein: CASSLIQAGFETQYF
D gene: TRBD1; J gene: TRBJ2-7; clone size: -; V gene: TRBV19; CDR3 DNA: TGTGCCAGTAGTCCGGGACAGGGGGCCTCCTACGAGCAGTACTTC; CDR3 protein: CASSPGQGASYEQYF
D gene: -; J gene: TRBJ1-5; clone size: -; V gene: TRBV27; CDR3 DNA: TGTGCCACCTCAGACAGCCACAATCAGCCCCAGCATTTT; CDR3 protein: CATSDSHNQPQHF
D gene: TRBD1; J gene: TRBJ1-2; clone size: -; V gene: TRBV10-3; CDR3 DNA: TGTGCCACTCGAGCGGGACAGGGGGTTCTCGACCCTAGGTATGGCTACACCTTC; CDR3 protein: CATRAGQGVLDPRYGYTF
D gene: -; J gene: TRBJ2-7; clone size: -; V gene: TRBV6-5; CDR3 DNA: TGTGCCAGCAGTTACTCGAGAGGGATGGTGTACGAGCAGTACTTC; CDR3 protein: CASSYSRGMVYEQYF
D gene: -; J gene: TRBJ2-7; clone size: -; V gene: TRBV5-4; CDR3 DNA: TGTGCCAGCAGCGTCGAGGGAAACCACGAGCAGTACTTC; CDR3 protein: CASSVEGNHEQYF
D gene: -; J gene: TRBJ1-5; clone size: -; V gene: TRBV2; CDR3 DNA: TGTGCCAGCCGTAGAAAATGGGGGCTATATAGCAATCAGCCCCAGCATTTT; CDR3 protein: CASRRKWGLYSNQPQHF
D gene: TRBD2; J gene: TRBJ2-1; clone size: -; V gene: TRBV7-7; CDR3 DNA: TGTGCTAGCAGCTTAGGGGGGTCTAGCGGGCGCGAAGAGCAGTTCTTC; CDR3 protein: CASSLGGSSGREEQFF
D gene: TRBD2; J gene: TRBJ2-1; clone size: -; V gene: TRBV4-1; CDR3 DNA: TGCGCCAGCAGCCAAGATCGCGGGGGAGATCTTAGTTTGAAGGATGAGCAGTTCTTC; CDR3 protein: CASSQDRGGDLSLKDEQFF
D gene: TRBD2; J gene: TRBJ2-1; clone size: -; V gene: TRBV6-7; CDR3 DNA: TGTGCCAGCAGTCCCGGAGCGCGGGAGTTTGCCTTCAATGAGCAGTTCTTC; CDR3 protein: CASSPGAREFAFNEQFF
D gene: -; J gene: TRBJ2-3; clone size: -; V gene: TRBV19; CDR3 DNA: TGTGCAAGTAGTTCCCGTTGGGGGGGCGCAGATACGCAGTATTTT; CDR3 protein: CASSSRWGGADTQYF
D gene: TRBD2; J gene: TRBJ2-2; clone size: -; V gene: TRBV2; CDR3 DNA: TGTGCCACCTCACTAGCGGGAGAGACCGGGGAGCTGTTTTTT; CDR3 protein: CATSLAGETGELFF
D gene: -; J gene: TRBJ2-1; clone size: -; V gene: TRBV2; CDR3 DNA: TGTGCCAGCAGTGAAACCCAGCTCCAAAAGCGGAGGGAGGTCTTC; CDR3 protein: CASSETQLQKRREVF
D gene: -; J gene: TRBJ2-7; clone size: -; V gene: TRBV5-5; CDR3 DNA: TGTGCCAGCAGCTTGGTTGGCGGGATATCTTACGAGCAGTACTTC; CDR3 protein: CASSLVGGISYEQYF
D gene: -; J gene: TRBJ2-3; clone size: -; V gene: TRBV29-1; CDR3 DNA: TGCAGCGGCATACAGTGGGACAACACAGATACGCAGTATTTT; CDR3 protein: CSGIQWDNTDTQYF
D gene: TRBD1; J gene: TRBJ1-5; clone size: -; V gene: TRBV27; CDR3 DNA: TGTGCCAGCAGTATCCGACAGGGCTATCAGCCCCAGCATTTT; CDR3 protein: CASSIRQGYQPQHF
D gene: -; J gene: TRBJ2-7; clone size: -; V gene: TRBV13; CDR3 DNA: TGTGCCAGCAGCTTAGGAAGCGAAACCTACGAGCAGTACTTC; CDR3 protein: CASSLGSETYEQYF
D gene: -; J gene: TRBJ1-1; clone size: once; V gene: TRBV2; CDR3 DNA: TGTGCCAGCAGTGAAGACGAGGGCATGAACACTGAAGCTTTCTTT; CDR3 protein: CASSEDEGMNTEAFF
D gene: TRBD1; J gene: TRBJ1-2; clone size: -; V gene: TRBV6-6; CDR3 DNA: TGTGCCAGCATGGGGACAGGGGAGAATGGCTACACCTTC; CDR3 protein: CASMGTGENGYTF
D gene: TRBD2; J gene: TRBJ2-5; clone size: -; V gene: TRBV2; CDR3 DNA: TGTGCCGGATCGGGACTAGCGGCGGAGACCCAGTACTTC; CDR3 protein: CAGSGLAAETQYF
D gene: -; J gene: TRBJ1-4; clone size: -; V gene: TRBV2; CDR3 DNA: TGTGCCAGCAGCCTAGAGACGGGAATTAATGAAAAACTGTTTTTT; CDR3 protein: CASSLETGINEKLFF
D gene: TRBD2; J gene: TRBJ2-5; clone size: -; V gene: TRBV2; CDR3 DNA: TGTGCCAGCAGTTCCGGTGTAGCGGGAGGGCTAGGGACCCAGTACTTC; CDR3 protein: CASSSGVAGGLGTQYF
D gene: TRBD2; J gene: TRBJ2-7; clone size: -; V gene: TRBV6-5; CDR3 DNA: TGTGCCAGCAACCTAGCGGGAAGTTACGAGCAGTACTTC; CDR3 protein: CASNLAGSYEQYF
D gene: -; J gene: TRBJ2-7; clone size: -; V gene: TRBV19; CDR3 DNA: TGTGCCAGTAGCATGCCTACAGGTACCGAGCAGTACTTC; CDR3 protein: CASSMPTGTEQYF
D gene: TRBD2; J gene: TRBJ2-7; clone size: -; V gene: TRBV9; CDR3 DNA: TGTGCCAGCAGCGTAGGACTAGCGGAAACCTACGAGCAGTACTTC; CDR3 protein: CASSVGLAETYEQYF
D gene: -; J gene: TRBJ2-1; clone size: -; V gene: TRBV5-4; CDR3 DNA: TGTGCCAGCAGCTACTCCGGTGGTGGTTACAATGAGCAGTTCTTC; CDR3 protein: CASSYSGGGYNEQFF
D gene: -; J gene: TRBJ2-7; clone size: -; V gene: TRBV1; CDR3 DNA: TGCACCAGCAGCCAAGAACTAGCGGGGGCCTACGAGCAGTACTTC; CDR3 protein: CTSSQELAGAYEQYF
D gene: -; J gene: TRBJ2-5; clone size: -; V gene: TRBV30; CDR3 DNA: TGTGCCTGGATGGTAGCAGAGACCCAGTACTTC; CDR3 protein: CAWMVAETQYF
D gene: TRBD2; J gene: TRBJ2-7; clone size: -; V gene: TRBV7-2; CDR3 DNA: TGTGCCAGCAGCTTAGCGGGACTAACATACGAGCAGTACTTC; CDR3 protein: CASSLAGLTYEQYF
D gene: -; J gene: TRBJ1-4; clone size: few; V gene: TRBV25-1; CDR3 DNA: TGTGCCAGCAGTCACAGGGCCCTGGGGTATGGCGAACTGTTTTTT; CDR3 protein: CASSHRALGYGELFF
D gene: -; J gene: TRBJ1-1; clone size: -; V gene: TRBV2; CDR3 DNA: TGTGCCAGCATCCTCGACAGGAACACTGAAGCTTTCTTT; CDR3 protein: CASILDRNTEAFF
D gene: -; J gene: TRBJ2-7; clone size: -; V gene: TRBV30; CDR3 DNA: TGTGCCTTCCCGGGACCCGGGGGAGAGCAGTACTTC; CDR3 protein: CAFPGPGGEQYF
D gene: TRBD1; J gene: TRBJ2-1; clone size: once; V gene: TRBV7-9; CDR3 DNA: TGTGCCAGCGTAGACAGGGCGAGGTCCTACAATGAGCAGTTCTTC; CDR3 protein: CASVDRARSYNEQFF
D gene: -; J gene: TRBJ1-1; clone size: few; V gene: TRBV6-6; CDR3 DNA: TGTGCCAGCACCATTAGGGAGGGGGGGATGGCGGCTTTCTTT; CDR3 protein: CASTIREGGMAAFF
D gene: -; J gene: TRBJ2-5; clone size: once; V gene: TRBV25-1; CDR3 DNA: TGTGCCAGCAGTGAACCCGCGCGGTCGGGTTGGAACTTC; CDR3 protein: CASSEPARSGWNF
D gene: -; J gene: TRBJ2-1; clone size: -; V gene: TRBV13; CDR3 DNA: TGTGCCAGCAGCTTACAGGACTCCTACAATGAGCAGTTCTTC; CDR3 protein: CASSLQDSYNEQFF
D gene: -; J gene: TRBJ2-7; clone size: -; V gene: TRBV7-6; CDR3 DNA: TGTGCCAGCAGCTTAGGTCCAAACTACGAGCAGTACTTC; CDR3 protein: CASSLGPNYEQYF